These T cell receptor beta chains were read from a single sample in a study of CD8 T cells in ankylosing spondylitis. TCRdb reprocessed the 5' RACE reads with MiXCR, giving one entry per CDR3 protein. Here the sample spans hundreds of thousands of distinct CDR3 sequences, around 26% being singletons. Material: blood, either unsorted or a sorted T cell fraction (not recorded which). The receptors here all came from a male donor with ankylosing spondylitis. Each CDR3 is given without its conserved first and last residue. Some rows mark clone size as missing; the rest say once, few, many or name a class of expanded clone.

V	J	size	CDR3
TRBV5-1	TRBJ2-5	-	ASSSTLIETQY
TRBV30	TRBJ2-1	few	ANGGSPYPNEQF
TRBV11-2	TRBJ2-3	-	ASSLFVGPPTDTQY
TRBV7-9	TRBJ2-2	-	ASSHRGLGGELF
TRBV20-1	TRBJ1-2	-	SARDLEGGGYGYT
TRBV12-3/TRBV12-4	TRBJ2-3	-	ASGASGRGDTQY
TRBV6-5	TRBJ2-3	-	ASSYSGVPSTDTQY
TRBV7-9	TRBJ2-3	medium-sized	ASSEGVARLSTDTQY
TRBV21-1	TRBJ2-5	-	ASSIGPWDQETQY
TRBV20-1	TRBJ2-1	-	SAVGGLAENYNEQF
TRBV18	TRBJ2-1	few	ASSRNSGTNNEQF
TRBV20-1	TRBJ2-1	few	SASLAGGRNEQF
TRBV6-4	TRBJ2-7	-	ASSDGGFVYEQY
TRBV5-1	TRBJ2-1	few	ASSSGTTNNEQF
TRBV29-1	TRBJ1-1	-	SVVRVNTEAF
TRBV12-3/TRBV12-4	TRBJ2-2	many	ASSSTSGRTGELF
TRBV11-2	TRBJ2-5	-	ASSTDSETQY
TRBV30	TRBJ2-7	-	ACRGAYEQY
TRBV3-1	TRBJ2-6	many	ASSQDTGANVLT
TRBV12-3/TRBV12-4	TRBJ1-5	few	ASSLAATPGVTQH
TRBV5-1	TRBJ1-2	many	ASSPVGGEYGYT
TRBV11-3	TRBJ2-1	-	ASSLRPAEEQF
TRBV29-1	TRBJ2-7	once	SVASRGGPPNYEQY
TRBV5-6	TRBJ2-1	-	ASSFGLREQF
TRBV12-3/TRBV12-4	TRBJ1-1	many	ASSLRPQGKGTEAF
TRBV25-1	TRBJ2-4	-	ASSQTFSGTSGRAIFQNIQY
TRBV12-3/TRBV12-4	TRBJ1-1	few	ASSYRLTNTEAF
TRBV5-1	TRBJ2-7	-	ASGWGSSYEQY
TRBV7-2	TRBJ2-7	-	ASSMTNDRAYEQY
TRBV7-2	TRBJ2-2	-	ASRGGQAGELF
TRBV5-1	TRBJ2-3	-	ASSLEGGRGPDTQY
TRBV12-3/TRBV12-4	TRBJ2-3	-	ASSSGLSWLTDTQY
TRBV12-3/TRBV12-4	TRBJ2-3	-	ASRVGTTDTQY
TRBV20-1	TRBJ2-5	-	SARAPSGYQETQY
TRBV5-1	TRBJ2-3	-	ASSLDLAGGSDTQY
TRBV29-1	TRBJ1-3	-	SVRRRGSGNTIY
TRBV20-1	TRBJ2-3	-	GASNFGQQLGDTQY
TRBV18	TRBJ2-7	-	ASSPRDRGPYEQY
TRBV10-3	TRBJ1-2	-	AISEVAVYGYT
TRBV20-1	TRBJ2-1	few	SARYRVWDEQF
TRBV7-2	TRBJ1-1	many	ASSLGVGNTEAF
TRBV3-1	TRBJ2-1	-	ASSDARGRYNEQF
TRBV7-9	TRBJ2-1	-	ASSSDRKAPDEQF
TRBV5-1	TRBJ2-7	many	ASSFTTGTIYEQY
TRBV4-2	TRBJ2-2	few	ASSQASGSATGELF
TRBV9	TRBJ1-6	-	ASSADRSSYNSPLH
TRBV7-6	TRBJ2-1	few	ASRKGSTRTGDEQF
TRBV15	TRBJ2-1	-	ATSRDDLYNEQF
TRBV12-3/TRBV12-4	TRBJ2-1	few	ASTGRWGLAGNEQF
TRBV12-3/TRBV12-4	TRBJ2-1	-	ASSRQGKQF
TRBV20-1	TRBJ1-4	few	SAKFLTGATNEKLF
TRBV12-3/TRBV12-4	TRBJ2-7	few	ASSSSHGSSEQY
TRBV24-1	TRBJ2-6	-	ATGTEISGANVLT
TRBV12-3/TRBV12-4	TRBJ1-1	-	ASSPTGGWNTEAF
TRBV18	TRBJ2-1	few	ASCQYGLGNNEQF
TRBV5-1	TRBJ2-2	-	ASSVDRTNTGELF
TRBV24-1	TRBJ2-2	few	ATSDSTSTGELF
TRBV7-2	TRBJ2-7	-	ASSRPGTGTYEQY